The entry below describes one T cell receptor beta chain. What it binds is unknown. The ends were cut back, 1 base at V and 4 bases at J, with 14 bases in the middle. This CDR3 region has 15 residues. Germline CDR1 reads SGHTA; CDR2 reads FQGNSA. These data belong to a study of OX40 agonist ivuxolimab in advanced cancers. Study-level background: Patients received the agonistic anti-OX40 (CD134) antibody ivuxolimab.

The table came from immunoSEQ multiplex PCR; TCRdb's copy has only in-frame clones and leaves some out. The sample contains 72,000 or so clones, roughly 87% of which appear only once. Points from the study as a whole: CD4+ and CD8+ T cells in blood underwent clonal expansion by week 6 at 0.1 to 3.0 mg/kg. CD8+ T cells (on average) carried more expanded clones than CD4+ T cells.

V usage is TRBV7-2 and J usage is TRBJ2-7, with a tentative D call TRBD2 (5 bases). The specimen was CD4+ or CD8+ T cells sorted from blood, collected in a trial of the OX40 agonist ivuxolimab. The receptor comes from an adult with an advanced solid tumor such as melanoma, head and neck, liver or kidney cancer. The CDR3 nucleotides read TGTGCCAGCAGCTTAGAGACGGCGAGGGTTTACGAGCAGTACTTC. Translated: CASSLETARVYEQYF.